A selection of T cell receptor beta chains follows, all from one sample in a study of T-cell reconstitution after alpha-beta-depleted transplantation in children. TCRdb fed the PCR reads into MiXCR, producing one record per CDR3 protein. Here the sample spans approximately 980,000 distinct CDR3 sequences, around 30% being singletons. Here the sequenced sample was PBMCs, mostly from graft donor cells, taken 360 days after TCRalphabeta/CD19-depleted stem cell transplant. Source of these receptors: a boy younger than two who had a stem cell transplant for SCID, so the T cells may come from the graft donor. CDR3s include the opening cysteine and the closing phenylalanine or tryptophan. The order of the fields is D gene, clone size, V gene, CDR3 length, J gene, CDR3 protein, CDR3 DNA. A D gene is named only where the DNA matches it firmly. Clone size is given for some rows only: seen once, a few or many times, or a class if the clone is expanded.

>NA|NA|TRBV2|11|TRBJ2-7
CASSEADRKHF
TGTGCCAGCAGTGAGGCCGACAGGAAACACTTC
>TRBD2|few|TRBV7-2|17|TRBJ2-5
CASSFTPSGGDRETQYF
TGTGCCAGCAGCTTCACCCCTAGCGGGGGGGATCGTGAGACCCAGTACTTC
>NA|NA|TRBV7-8|18|TRBJ2-2
CASSSRQTRNGNTGELFF
TGTGCCAGCAGCTCCCGCCAGACTAGGAATGGTAACACCGGGGAGCTGTTTTTT
>TRBD2|few|TRBV20-1|14|TRBJ2-1
CSAGGTSGYNEQFF
TGCAGTGCTGGGGGGACTAGCGGGTACAATGAGCAGTTCTTC
>NA|few|TRBV5-4|15|TRBJ2-3
CASSLETRLTDTQYF
TGTGCCAGCAGCTTGGAGACCAGATTAACAGATACGCAGTATTTT
>NA|NA|TRBV7-9|15|TRBJ1-1
CASSPTGSGSTEAFF
TGTGCCAGCAGCCCGACGGGGAGCGGGAGCACTGAAGCTTTCTTT
>TRBD2|NA|TRBV20-1|15|TRBJ2-1
CSARTGTSAYNEQFF
TGCAGTGCTAGAACCGGGACTAGCGCCTACAATGAGCAGTTCTTC
>TRBD2|NA|TRBV5-5|17|TRBJ2-7
CAISLVFWTSRAYEQYF
TGTGCCATCAGCTTGGTTTTTTGGACTAGCAGAGCCTACGAGCAGTACTTC
>NA|few|TRBV25-1|15|TRBJ2-5
CASSVTGTAQGTQYF
TGTGCCAGCAGTGTGACTGGGACGGCCCAGGGGACCCAGTACTTC
>NA|NA|TRBV24-1|16|TRBJ2-2
CATSEATGANTGELFF
TGTGCCACCAGTGAGGCGACAGGAGCGAACACCGGGGAGCTGTTTTTT
>TRBD2|few|TRBV4-3|16|TRBJ2-3
CASSQGLAGNADTQYF
TGCGCCAGCAGCCAAGGACTAGCGGGAAACGCAGATACGCAGTATTTT
>NA|few|TRBV3-1|13|TRBJ2-5
CASTLTGMETQYF
TGTGCCAGCACCCTAACAGGGATGGAGACCCAGTACTTC
>NA|NA|TRBV9|18|TRBJ2-1
CASSEHTFNVGGGSEQFF
TGTGCCAGCAGCGAACACACCTTTAACGTTGGAGGGGGCAGTGAGCAGTTCTTC
>NA|NA|TRBV12-3/TRBV12-4|14|TRBJ2-1
CASGGGGVGDEQFF
TGTGCCAGCGGAGGGGGCGGGGTCGGAGATGAGCAGTTCTTC
>TRBD1|NA|TRBV5-1|17|TRBJ2-5
CASSLTIEQGAYETQYF
TGCGCCAGCAGCTTGACAATCGAACAGGGGGCTTATGAGACCCAGTACTTC
>NA|NA|TRBV15|15|TRBJ1-2
CATSRDTGQTYGYTF
TGTGCCACCAGCAGAGACACAGGGCAGACCTATGGCTACACCTTC
>NA|NA|TRBV20-1|15|TRBJ2-1
CSASVGGAAYNEQFF
TGCAGTGCTAGTGTTGGGGGGGCGGCATACAATGAGCAGTTCTTC
>NA|NA|TRBV4-3|15|TRBJ2-5
CASSPLVAAQETQYF
TGCGCCAGCAGCCCCCTCGTGGCGGCTCAAGAGACCCAGTACTTC
>NA|NA|TRBV3-1|13|TRBJ2-7
CASSPILNYEQYF
TGTGCCAGCAGCCCGATCCTCAACTACGAGCAGTACTTC
>NA|NA|TRBV4-2|15|TRBJ2-7
CASSQEGTVAYEQYF
TGTGCCAGCAGCCAAGAGGGGACTGTGGCCTACGAGCAGTACTTC
>TRBD2|NA|TRBV12-3/TRBV12-4|13|TRBJ2-7
CASSFGTKGEQYF
TGTGCCAGCAGTTTCGGGACTAAAGGGGAGCAGTACTTC
>TRBD1|few|TRBV2|15|TRBJ2-1
CASKPDRGLDNEQFF
TGTGCCAGCAAACCCGACAGGGGGCTTGACAATGAGCAGTTCTTC
>TRBD1|NA|TRBV5-1|15|TRBJ2-7
CASSLTGGTSYEQYF
TGCGCCAGCAGCTTAACAGGGGGCACCTCCTACGAGCAGTACTTC
>TRBD1|NA|TRBV6-5|15|TRBJ1-1
CASRVTGRGPTEAFF
TGTGCCAGCAGAGTGACAGGGCGAGGGCCCACTGAAGCTTTCTTT
>NA|NA|TRBV20-1|15|TRBJ1-1
CSARDPAAMNTEAFF
TGCAGTGCTAGAGATCCGGCAGCCATGAACACTGAAGCTTTCTTT
>TRBD2|few|TRBV3-1|16|TRBJ2-3
CASSPLAGARTDTQYF
TGTGCCAGCAGCCCTCTAGCGGGGGCACGCACAGATACGCAGTATTTT